Sequencing of this T cell receptor (beta chain) was carried out in a study of T cells in Graves' hyperthyroidism and ophthalmopathy. The CDR3 covers 16 residues. Trimming removed 6 bases at V and 4 bases at J, with 18 bases between. CDR1 is MNHNS and CDR2 is SASEGT in the germline V gene. Those patients with uncontrolled infection, other autoimmune disease, pregnancy or lactation were excluded. RNA transcripts gave rise to amplified TCR beta CDR3 regions. First-round RT-PCR of the TCR CDR3 relied on the HTBI primer set. TCRdb passed the multiplex PCR reads through MiXCR, listing each CDR3 protein once. The sample contains 350,000 to 500,000 distinct CDR3 sequences, roughly 13% of which appear only once. This clonotype was detected ten times or more.

This sequence was found in a woman under 30 with Graves' hyperthyroidism. Specimen: blood. The chain carries TRBV6-1 and TRBJ1-4, with D tentatively TRBD1 (6 bases). The CDR3 reads CASSTTRGGLNEKLFF. CDR3 coding DNA: TGTGCCAGCAGCACCACACGCGGGGGCCTTAATGAAAAACTGTTTTTT.